These 12 T cell receptor beta chains came from one sample sequenced in a study of blood T cell repertoires in COVID-19. Using immunoSEQ multiplex PCR, the repertoire was profiled, and TCRdb retains in-frame clones only, with some absent. Of approximately 61,000 clones in the sample, more than 65% are singletons; the top ten hold 5.5%. Sequencing input: peripheral blood. These receptors originate from a woman aged 70-85 years with acute or convalescent COVID-19.

V and J are TRBV7-2 and TRBJ2-1; TRBD1 might be the D (6 bases). This CDR3 region has 13 residues. The V gene lost 4 bases and the J gene lost 5 bases, with 9 bases spanning the gap. Germline V gene sequence: CDR1 SGHTA, CDR2 FQGNSA. CDR3 in DNA: TGTGCCAGCAGCTCATCAGGGGACAATGAGCAGTTCTTC. Protein: CASSSSGDNEQFF.

This clone was counted a few times. The chain combines TRBV7-2 with TRBJ2-3, with a weak D call TRBD2 (7 bases). V gave up 0 bases and J gave up 0 bases, with 19 bases separating them. Germline CDR1 reads SGHTA; CDR2 reads FQGNSA. The CDR3 extends over 19 amino acids. CDR3 amino acids: CASSLAGRFTGGSTDTQYF. The CDR3 DNA is TGTGCCAGCAGCTTAGCGGGACGTTTCACGGGGGGCAGCACAGATACGCAGTATTTT.

This chain connects TRBV27 to TRBJ2-7, with a weak D call TRBD1 (7 bases). The germline CDR1 and CDR2 sequences are MNHEY and SMNVEV (reference sequence). The CDR3 consists of 13 residues. V was trimmed by 3 bases and J by 3 bases, leaving 9 bases between them. The DNA for the CDR3 is TGTGCCAGCAGTTTGCGGGACAGCTACGAGCAGTACTTC. Its protein product is CASSLRDSYEQYF.

This rearrangement joins TRBV27 to TRBJ1-6; D remains unclear. Trimming took 2 bases from V and 8 from J, leaving 7 bases between them. Germline lookup yields CDR1 MNHEY and CDR2 SMNVEV (reference sequence). The CDR3 loop spans 13 amino acids. The CDR3 loop is CASSLKRDSPLHF. For the CDR3, the DNA is TGTGCCAGCAGTTTAAAGCGGGATTCACCCCTCCACTTT.

The rearrangement joins TRBV5-6 to TRBJ2-7; 9 bases agree with TRBD1. The CDR3 totals 14 residues. Germline lookup yields CDR1 SGHDT and CDR2 YYEEEE. The V gene end was trimmed by 3 bases and the J gene end by 5 bases; junction bases not matched to a gene: 6. CDR3 nucleotides: TGTGCCAGCAGCTCCGGGACAGGGTGGAACGAGCAGTACTTC. Amino acids: CASSSGTGWNEQYF.

This clone was counted only a few times. V is TRBV7-2 and J is TRBJ1-1, with D possibly matching TRBD1 (5 bases). In germline, CDR1 is SGHTA, CDR2 FQGNSA. Between the trimmed V and J ends, which lost 1 base and 6 bases, there was a span of 15 bases. This CDR3 is 15 amino acids long. The CDR3 loop is CASSLVAGLRAEAFF. The CDR3 DNA follows: TGTGCCAGCAGCTTAGTTGCAGGGCTTAGGGCTGAAGCTTTCTTT.

The gene calls are TRBV7-8 and TRBJ2-7; D uncertain. This CDR3 comprises 13 residues. Deletions cut 2 bases from V and 1 base from J, with 6 bases between. Germline V CDR1 and CDR2: SGHVS, FQNEAQ. DNA for the CDR3: TGTGCCAGCAGCTTATTCTATTCCTACGAGCAGTACTTC. It translates to CASSLFYSYEQYF.

This sequence joins TRBV18 and TRBJ1-2, with D possibly TRBD1 on 6 matching bases. Trimming cost V 3 bases and J 6 bases, with 11 bases left between them. Germline V lookup: CDR1 KGHSH, CDR2 LQKENI. The CDR3 is 13 residues long. The CDR3 bases are TGTGCCAGCTCACCCCTGGCAGGGGATGGCTACACCTTC. Its protein product is CASSPLAGDGYTF. The full variable domain, its missing parts supplied by reference TRBV18 and TRBJ1-2, is NAGVMQNPRHLVRRRGQEARLRCSPMKGHSHVYWYRQLPEEGLKFMVYLQKENIIDESGMPKERFSAEFPKEGPSILRIQQVVRGDSAAYFCASSPLAGDGYTFGSGTRLTVV.

This clone was seen once. This chain connects TRBV6-5 to TRBJ2-2; TRBD2 aligns across 7 bases. Per the germline V gene, CDR1 is MNHEY and CDR2 is SVGAGI. CDR3 size: 13 residues. Trimming took 6 bases from V and 4 from J; bases not matched to a gene: 2. In DNA, the CDR3 is TGTGCCAGCAGCCCGGGGGGCACCGGGGAGCTGTTTTTT. As protein: CASSPGGTGELFF.

The V gene is TRBV3-1 (or the pseudogene TRBV3-2), the J gene TRBJ2-3; 7 bases map to TRBD1. The germline V gene encodes CDR1 LGHDT and CDR2 YNNKEL (reference sequence). The CDR3 covers 18 residues. V dropped 4 bases and J dropped 2; count of bases not matched to a gene: 15. The CDR3 bases are TGTGCCAGCAGCCTCCTCGCCCTTTCAGGGGGTTCCACAGATACGCAGTATTTT. Protein: CASSLLALSGGSTDTQYF.

This rearrangement joins TRBV6-1 to TRBJ1-6; 7 nucleotides agree with TRBD1. Losses at the gene ends were 3 bases for V and 7 bases for J; bases not matched to a gene: 9. The CDR3 sequence is 16 residues long. Germline V gives CDR1 MNHNS, CDR2 SASEGT. This CDR3 is CASSELQGIENSPLHF. The CDR3 DNA reads as TGTGCCAGCAGTGAGTTACAGGGGATCGAAAATTCACCCCTCCACTTT.

The J gene is TRBJ2-2, the V gene TRBV7-3; D gene uncertain. Per the germline V gene, CDR1 is SGHTA and CDR2 is FQGTGA. CDR3 size: 14 residues. V lost 3 bases to trimming and J lost 5 bases, with 10 bases between them. The CDR3 loop reads CASSFGSRTGELFF. Written as DNA, the CDR3 is TGTGCCAGCAGCTTCGGGTCCCGGACCGGGGAGCTGTTTTTT.